This TCR beta chain is drawn from a study of T cells in women clearing cervical HPV infection. In the study overall: Controls were women whose single incident HPV16 infection cleared within 12 months without precancer or cancer. Overall study findings and caveats: CIN3+ cases had significantly higher TCR repertoire richness than controls, but evenness did not differ. Combining TCR richness with V gene abundances gave approximately 0.84 AUC.

TCR beta CDR3 amplified by multiplex PCR from approximately 1,200 ng genomic DNA. Here immunoSEQ multiplex PCR was the method, and the copy in TCRdb shows in-frame clones only, minus some. In total, the table holds some 33,000 clones. Worth noting for this clone: Antigen unknown. The CDR3 end is not reached by the read, which stops 3 residues before it; the germline J gene fills it in.

V trimming: 4 bases; J trimming: 3 bases; junction bases outside the gene matches: 22. Germline V gene data show CDR1 as SGHRS and CDR2 as YFSETQ. CDR3 length equals 19 residues. The V call is TRBV5-1, the J call TRBJ2-7; 7 bases match TRBD2. The sequenced sample was blood buffy coat. This TCR was recovered from a woman between 18 and 70 years old with a cervical HPV16 infection that either progressed to CIN3+ or cleared (not recorded which). CDR3 in amino acids: CASSHGGTMPIQDDYEQYF. CDR3 bases read: TGCGCCAGCAGCCACGGGGGGACTATGCCTATACAGGATGACTACGAG.